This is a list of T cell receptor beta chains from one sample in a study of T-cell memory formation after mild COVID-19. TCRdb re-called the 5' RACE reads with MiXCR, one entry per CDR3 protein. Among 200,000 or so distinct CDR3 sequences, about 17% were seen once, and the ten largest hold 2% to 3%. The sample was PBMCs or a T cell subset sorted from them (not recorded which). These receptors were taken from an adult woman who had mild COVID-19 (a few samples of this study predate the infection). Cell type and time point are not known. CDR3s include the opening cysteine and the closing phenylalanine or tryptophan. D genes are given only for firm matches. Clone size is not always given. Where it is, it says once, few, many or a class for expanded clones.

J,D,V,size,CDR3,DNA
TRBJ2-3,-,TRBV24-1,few,CATSDFGHTQYF,TGTGCCACCAGTGATTTTGGGCATACGCAGTATTTT
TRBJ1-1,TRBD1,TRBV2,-,CASTYRGRDTEAFF,TGTGCCAGCACCTACAGGGGCCGGGACACTGAAGCTTTCTTT
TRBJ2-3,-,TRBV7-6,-,CASSFSTSSTDTQYF,TGTGCCAGCAGCTTCTCGACCAGTAGCACAGATACGCAGTATTTT
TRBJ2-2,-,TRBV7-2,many,CASSLVGNTGELFF,TGTGCCAGCAGCCTAGTAGGGAACACCGGGGAGCTGTTTTTT
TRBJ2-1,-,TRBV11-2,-,CASSLDLVGSHEQFF,TGTGCCAGCAGCTTAGATCTAGTCGGGTCACATGAGCAGTTCTTC
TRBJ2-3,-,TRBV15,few,CATSRDRAMDTQYF,TGTGCCACCAGCAGAGACAGGGCGATGGATACGCAGTATTTT
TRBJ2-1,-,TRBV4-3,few,CASSQVDRWNEQFF,TGCGCCAGCAGCCAGGTCGACAGGTGGAATGAGCAGTTCTTC
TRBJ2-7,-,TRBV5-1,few,CASSLFGGHYEQYF,TGCGCCAGCAGCTTATTCGGGGGGCACTACGAGCAGTACTTC
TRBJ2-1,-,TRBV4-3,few,CASSQGPRGEQFF,TGCGCCAGCAGCCAAGGACCCCGGGGCGAGCAGTTCTTC
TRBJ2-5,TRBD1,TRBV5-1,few,CASSLAAGGAEETQYF,TGCGCCAGCAGCTTGGCCGCAGGGGGCGCGGAAGAGACCCAGTACTTC
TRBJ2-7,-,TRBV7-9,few,CASSLAGTDEQYF,TGTGCCAGCAGCTTAGCTGGGACGGACGAGCAGTACTTC
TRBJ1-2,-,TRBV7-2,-,CASSSRNLYGYTF,TGTGCCAGCAGCTCCCGTAACCTCTATGGCTACACCTTC
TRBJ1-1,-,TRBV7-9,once,CASSFQGEAFF,TGTGCCAGCAGCTTCCAGGGAGAAGCTTTCTTT
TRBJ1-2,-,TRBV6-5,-,CASSPTKNYGYTF,TGTGCCAGCAGTCCGACAAAAAACTATGGCTACACCTTC
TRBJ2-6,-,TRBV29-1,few,CSVDQVPGANVLTF,TGCAGCGTTGATCAAGTCCCTGGGGCCAACGTCCTGACTTTC
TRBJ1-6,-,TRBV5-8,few,CASSLASVSPLHF,TGTGCCAGCAGCTTGGCCAGTGTCTCACCCCTCCACTTT
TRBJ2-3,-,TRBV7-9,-,CASSRAAGRRTDTQYF,TGTGCCAGCAGCCGGGCGGCGGGGCGTCGGACAGATACGCAGTATTTT
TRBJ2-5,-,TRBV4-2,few,CASSQAGHQQETQYF,TGTGCCAGCAGCCAAGCGGGACACCAACAAGAGACCCAGTACTTC
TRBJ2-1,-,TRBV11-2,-,CASSLGTGVNEQFF,TGTGCCAGCAGCTTAGGTACGGGAGTCAATGAGCAGTTCTTC
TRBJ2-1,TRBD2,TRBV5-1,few,CASSLATSGSATRQFF,TGCGCCAGCAGCTTGGCGACTAGCGGGAGCGCGACTAGGCAGTTCTTC
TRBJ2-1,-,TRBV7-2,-,CASSPKRPSYEQFF,TGTGCCAGCAGCCCGAAGCGGCCTAGCTATGAGCAGTTCTTC
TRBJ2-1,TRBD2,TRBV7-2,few,CASSLNPPRLAGRYNEQFF,TGTGCCAGCAGCCTAAATCCCCCAAGACTAGCGGGGAGGTACAATGAGCAGTTCTTC
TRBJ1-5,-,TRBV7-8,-,CASSSYGQLSNQPQHF,TGTGCCAGCAGCTCATACGGACAGCTTAGCAATCAGCCCCAGCATTTT
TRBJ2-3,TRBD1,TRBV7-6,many,CASSSRTGESTDTQYF,TGTGCCAGCAGCTCCAGGACAGGGGAGAGCACAGATACGCAGTATTTT
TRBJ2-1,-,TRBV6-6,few,CASRGYNEQFF,TGTGCCAGCAGGGGGTACAATGAGCAGTTCTTC
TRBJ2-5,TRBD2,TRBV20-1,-,CSARAPTSGGADQYF,TGCAGTGCTAGAGCCCCGACTAGCGGGGGGGCAGACCAGTACTTC
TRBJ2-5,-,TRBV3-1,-,CASSPDIQETQYF,TGTGCCAGCAGCCCTGACATCCAAGAGACCCAGTACTTC
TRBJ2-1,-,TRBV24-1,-,CATSDFGSGSYNEQFF,TGTGCCACCAGTGATTTTGGAAGCGGATCCTACAATGAGCAGTTCTTC
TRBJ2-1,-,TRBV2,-,CASRDHEQFF,TGTGCCAGCAGGGACCATGAGCAGTTCTTC
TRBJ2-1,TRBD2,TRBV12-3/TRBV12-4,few,CASSPLAGSQFF,TGTGCCAGCAGTCCCCTAGCGGGTAGTCAGTTCTTC
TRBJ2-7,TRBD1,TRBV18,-,CASSPNAGTGGTEQYF,TGTGCCAGCTCACCGAATGCCGGGACAGGGGGCACCGAGCAGTACTTC
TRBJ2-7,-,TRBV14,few,CASSRVLSYEQYF,TGTGCCAGCAGCCGAGTCCTATCCTACGAGCAGTACTTC
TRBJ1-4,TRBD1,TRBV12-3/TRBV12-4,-,CASSQSTGGREKLFF,TGTGCCAGCAGCCAGTCGACAGGGGGCAGAGAAAAACTGTTTTTT
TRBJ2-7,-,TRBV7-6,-,CASSLSGSAYEQYF,TGTGCCAGCAGCTTATCCGGGAGTGCCTACGAGCAGTACTTC
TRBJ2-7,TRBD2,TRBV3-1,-,CASSRTSVGHEQYF,TGTGCCAGCAGTCGGACTAGCGTTGGCCACGAGCAGTACTTC
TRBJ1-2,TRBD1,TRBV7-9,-,CASSSGQGVGYGYTF,TGTGCCAGCAGCTCGGGACAGGGAGTAGGCTATGGCTACACCTTC
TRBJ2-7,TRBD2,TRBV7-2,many,CASSLAPVAGVSYEQYF,TGTGCCAGCAGCTTAGCCCCCGTAGCGGGGGTGTCCTACGAGCAGTACTTC
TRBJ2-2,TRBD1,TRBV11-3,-,CASSLDQGAGELFF,TGTGCCAGCAGCTTAGATCAGGGGGCCGGGGAGCTGTTTTTT
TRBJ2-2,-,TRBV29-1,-,CSVARETGELFF,TGCAGCGTTGCAAGGGAAACCGGGGAGCTGTTTTTT
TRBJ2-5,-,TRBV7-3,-,CASSLTVTTGETQYF,TGTGCCAGCAGCTTAACAGTTACTACTGGGGAGACCCAGTACTTC
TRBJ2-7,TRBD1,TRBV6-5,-,CASSPRQGSPYEQYF,TGTGCCAGCAGTCCTCGACAGGGGTCCCCCTACGAGCAGTACTTC
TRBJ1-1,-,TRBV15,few,CATSREVSVYTEAFF,TGTGCCACCAGCAGAGAAGTTAGTGTCTACACTGAAGCTTTCTTT
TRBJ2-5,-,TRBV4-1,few,CASSQLQRGQLETQYF,TGCGCCAGCAGCCAACTTCAACGGGGGCAATTAGAGACCCAGTACTTC
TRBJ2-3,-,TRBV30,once,CAWSILDTQYF,TGTGCCTGGAGTATATTAGATACGCAGTATTTT
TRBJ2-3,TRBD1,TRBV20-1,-,CRARSGGEGTDTQYF,TGCAGGGCCAGATCAGGGGGCGAGGGCACAGATACGCAGTATTTT
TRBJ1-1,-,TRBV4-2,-,CASSRRGPRGTKVNTEAFF,TGTGCCAGCAGCCGCCGAGGTCCACGGGGGACTAAGGTGAACACTGAAGCTTTCTTT
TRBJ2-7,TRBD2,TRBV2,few,CASSAEGGPAYEQYF,TGTGCCAGCAGTGCAGAGGGAGGGCCCGCCTACGAGCAGTACTTC
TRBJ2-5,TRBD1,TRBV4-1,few,CASSQTGQGQETQYF,TGCGCCAGCAGCCAAACGGGACAGGGGCAAGAGACCCAGTACTTC
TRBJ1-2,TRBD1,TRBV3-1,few,CASSLSAGQLYGYTF,TGTGCCAGCAGCCTCTCCGCGGGACAGCTCTATGGCTACACCTTC
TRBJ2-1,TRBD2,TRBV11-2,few,CASSLGGGQSGHF,TGTGCCAGCAGCTTAGGGGGAGGGCAGTCCGGCCACTTC
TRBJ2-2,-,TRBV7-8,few,CASSPDIHPNTGELFF,TGTGCCAGCAGCCCTGACATACACCCGAACACCGGGGAGCTGTTTTTT
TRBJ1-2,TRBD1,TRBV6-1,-,CASSEARRTGRGYTF,TGTGCCAGCAGTGAAGCAAGAAGGACAGGGAGAGGCTACACCTTC
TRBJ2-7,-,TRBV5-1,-,CASKSQLGYEQYF,TGCGCCAGCAAGAGCCAGCTGGGCTACGAGCAGTACTTC
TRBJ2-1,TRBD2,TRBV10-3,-,CATGLAGGPGQFF,TGTGCCACGGGACTAGCGGGAGGGCCCGGGCAGTTCTTC
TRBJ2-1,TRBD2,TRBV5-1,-,CASSSPAGGSWNEQFF,TGCGCCAGCAGCTCCCCCGCGGGAGGTTCGTGGAATGAGCAGTTCTTC
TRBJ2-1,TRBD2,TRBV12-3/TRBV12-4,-,CASSRLAGVNNEQFF,TGTGCCAGCAGCCGACTAGCGGGGGTAAACAATGAGCAGTTCTTC
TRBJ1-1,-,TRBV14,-,CASSQDVGLSWGNTEAFF,TGTGCCAGCAGCCAAGATGTCGGGTTGAGTTGGGGGAACACTGAAGCTTTCTTT
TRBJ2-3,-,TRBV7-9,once,CASSLPTGTQYF,TGTGCCAGCAGTTTACCGACGGGTACGCAGTATTTT
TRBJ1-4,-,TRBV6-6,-,CASSYSGGVTNEKLFF,TGTGCCAGCAGTTACTCGGGGGGAGTAACTAATGAAAAACTGTTTTTT